This T cell receptor (beta chain) was observed in a study of OX40 agonist ivuxolimab in advanced cancers. Study-level background: The patients' treatment was ivuxolimab, an agonistic anti-OX40 (CD134) antibody.

Autoimmune disease history or systemic immunosuppression excluded patients. Germline loops: CDR1 SGHRS, CDR2 YFSETQ. Deletions cut 0 bases from V and 4 bases from J, with 16 bases between. The length of the CDR3 is 16 residues. TCRdb's copy holds only in-frame clones and misses some; the assay was immunoSEQ multiplex PCR. The sample includes roughly 61,000 clones, 86% of them seen just once. The V call is TRBV5-1, the J call TRBJ1-2; a possible D gene is TRBD1 (6 bases). The source is an adult with an advanced solid tumor such as melanoma, head and neck, liver or kidney cancer. Sequencing used CD4+ or CD8+ T cells sorted from blood, obtained in a trial of the OX40 agonist ivuxolimab. CDR3 DNA sequence: TGCGCCAGCAGCTTGGCGGGGGGCAGGGGCGGCTATGGCTACACCTTC. Amino acid sequence: CASSLAGGRGGYGYTF. Filled out from reference TRBV5-1 and TRBJ1-2, the complete variable domain reads KAGVTQTPRYLIKTRGQQVTLSCSPISGHRSVSWYQQTPGQGLQFLFEYFSETQRNKGNFPGRFSGRQFSNSRSEMNVSTLELGDSALYLCASSLAGGRGGYGYTFGSGTRLTVV.